Listed below are T cell receptor beta chains from one sample, sequenced in a study of PD-L1 blockade in urothelial cancer. Assay: immunoSEQ multiplex PCR; the TCRdb copy retains only in-frame clones and omits some. The sample has about 130,000 clones; roughly 82% are singletons. The sample in question was PBMCs, obtained around atezolizumab (anti-PD-L1) treatment. Receptors were obtained from a man aged 45-60 years with urothelial cancer. Each CDR3 is given with its conserved first and last residue. A D gene is named only where the DNA matches it firmly.

CASSFRGEETQYF	TRBV5-1	TRBJ2-5	NA
CAISERGTYYNEQFF	TRBV10-3	TRBJ2-1	NA
CASSFDREGYGYTF	TRBV11-2	TRBJ1-2	TRBD1
CASTDRGRREPQHF	TRBV19	TRBJ1-5	TRBD1
CASSPLGGEQPQHF	TRBV5-6	TRBJ1-5	NA
CASSLTGSYGYTF	TRBV28	TRBJ1-2	NA
CASSPTQGREDANEQFF	TRBV11-3	TRBJ2-1	TRBD2
CASSYQRGRFF	TRBV6-5	TRBJ2-1	NA
CAWRTHSGNTIYF	TRBV30	TRBJ1-3	NA
CAWSGQGSSYNSPLHF	TRBV30	TRBJ1-6	NA
CASSMVPGGTEAFF	TRBV21-1	TRBJ1-1	NA
CASSISGVAEEQYF	TRBV18	TRBJ2-7	NA
CASRPTVNTDTQYF	TRBV5-8	TRBJ2-3	NA
CASSPILAGGSYEQYF	TRBV5-1	TRBJ2-7	TRBD2
CASSFDRAQETQYF	TRBV7-9	TRBJ2-5	TRBD1
CATQLAGVVTDTQYF	TRBV5-1	TRBJ2-3	TRBD2
CASSPGLAGVPEQYF	TRBV11-2	TRBJ2-7	TRBD2
CASSPLGQGAVGYTF	TRBV18	TRBJ1-2	TRBD1
CASSPTGSRNEQYF	TRBV18	TRBJ2-7	NA
CASSRDYTDTQYF	TRBV6-5	TRBJ2-3	TRBD2
CASSPDRQRRGPQHF	TRBV2	TRBJ1-5	NA
CASSPQREVAEQYF	TRBV18	TRBJ2-7	TRBD2
CASSITGTRASEQYF	TRBV11-2	TRBJ2-7	TRBD2
CASQTGQTYNEQFF	TRBV10-3	TRBJ2-1	NA
CASSSPTRGANYEQYF	TRBV7-2	TRBJ2-7	NA
CASTLQGRGGYTF	TRBV6-1	TRBJ1-2	NA
CASSPAGLAGGDTQYF	TRBV18	TRBJ2-3	TRBD2
CATGDLGSPLHF	TRBV9	TRBJ1-6	NA
CASSQPGQAYEQYF	TRBV4-1	TRBJ2-7	TRBD1
CASSLSGAQETQYF	TRBV7-7	TRBJ2-5	NA
CASRETVNTEAFF	TRBV6-4	TRBJ1-1	NA
CASRRAVKETQYF	TRBV19	TRBJ2-5	NA
CAIRTSGPLGNEQFF	TRBV10-3	TRBJ2-1	NA
CASSGSARDRNEKLFF	TRBV25-1	TRBJ1-4	TRBD1
CASSSDPPGHPTTAKHF	TRBV5-5	TRBJ1-5	NA
CASSPDRGLNSPLHF	TRBV7-9	TRBJ1-6	TRBD1